This TCR beta chain appears in the sequencing data of a study of cytomegalovirus exposure and HLA in healthy donors. Study background: Of the donors genotyped, several hundred in all, less than 90% fell in the Caucasian-associated ancestry cluster.

In regard to this clone: The antigen is undetermined.

V shed 4 bases, J shed 2 bases, and the junction held 2 bases outside the gene matches. Germline V gene sequence: CDR1 SGHNT, CDR2 YYREEE (reference sequence). CDR3 size: 13 residues. Both 60 Vbeta primers and 13 Jbeta primers went into the PCR. Generated by immunoSEQ multiplex PCR, the TCRdb table keeps only in-frame clones and is missing some. The table includes about 120,000 clones, roughly 80% detected once. The study's findings and limits: It was in a later analysis that TCR association rates were seen to vary by HLA locus, highest for DRB1 and lowest for HLA-C. A few chains tied to CMV proved CMV antigen-specific in vitro. Presence/absence comparisons presumed near-even sequencing depth among donors.

This TCR derives from a woman in her thirties or forties in good health and CMV-seropositive. The sequencing input was PBMCs. The V call is TRBV5-4, the J call TRBJ2-5; the match to TRBD1 covers 7 bases. The CDR3 DNA reads as TGTGCCAGCAGCCCGGGACAGCAAGAGACCCAGTACTTC. It is translated as CASSPGQQETQYF.